This record looks at one TCR beta chain sequence and its context. Its antigen is unknown. The CDR3 runs 15 residues. CDR1 and CDR2 (germline): MNHNS, SASEGT. V was shortened by 1 base and J by 6 bases, with 16 bases between the two germline ends. This table comes from immunoSEQ multiplex PCR, and its TCRdb copy is limited to in-frame clones, with some not included. This table has 50,000 or so clones, roughly 84% appearing once. The data are from a study of OX40 agonist ivuxolimab in advanced cancers. Whole-study results and caveats: Expanded peripheral T-cell antigen specificity went undetermined.

This specimen consisted of CD4+ or CD8+ T cells sorted from blood, obtained in a trial of the OX40 agonist ivuxolimab. The source of this sequence is an adult with an advanced solid tumor such as melanoma, head and neck, liver or kidney cancer. The chain carries TRBV6-1 and TRBJ2-7, with D perhaps matching TRBD1 (7 bases). The CDR3 coding sequence is TGTGCCAGCAGTGAAGTTGGGACAGTGGGGGGCGAGCAGTACTTC. Translation gives CASSEVGTVGGEQYF.